These 4 T cell receptor beta chains were sequenced from one sample in a study of blood T cell repertoires in COVID-19. The data were produced by immunoSEQ multiplex PCR, yet TCRdb's version contains in-frame clones alone and is incomplete. The table shows 100,000 to 150,000 clones, with roughly 84% occurring only once. The sequencing input was peripheral blood. The receptor source for this set is a man aged 60 to 75 with acute or convalescent COVID-19.

V usage is TRBV2 and J usage is TRBJ1-1; 11 nucleotides agree with TRBD1. The trim removed 6 bases at V and 6 bases at J, leaving 6 bases unmatched. The CDR3 is made up of 14 amino acids. From germline, CDR1 is SNHLY and CDR2 FYNNEI. CDR3 DNA sequence: TGTGCCAGCAGAAGGGACAGGGGGACTTCTGAAGCTTTCTTT. Translated, it gives CASRRDRGTSEAFF.

This clone was counted a few times. The chain is built from TRBV3-1 (or the pseudogene TRBV3-2) and TRBJ2-7; 8 bases line up with TRBD2. Germline V gene sequence: CDR1 LGHDT, CDR2 YNNKEL (reference sequence). With 4 bases clipped from V and 1 base from J, the junction kept 18 bases outside the gene matches. The CDR3 sequence is 19 residues long. The CDR3 DNA sequence: TGTGCCAGCAGCCTAAGGGAAGCGGGAGCTCAGGGGCGGTCCTACGAGCAGTACTTC. It yields the protein CASSLREAGAQGRSYEQYF.

The V gene is TRBV3-1 (or the pseudogene TRBV3-2), the J gene TRBJ1-5; 7 nucleotides agree with TRBD1. CDR1 is LGHDT and CDR2 is YNNKEL in the germline V gene (reference sequence). The CDR3 loop spans 16 amino acids. Germline trimming cut 3 bases from V and 2 bases from J; bases unmatched to any gene: 7. The CDR3 loop is CASSQTGFEGNQPQHF. CDR3 DNA sequence: TGTGCCAGCAGCCAGACAGGGTTCGAAGGCAATCAGCCCCAGCATTTT.

The chain carries TRBV28 and TRBJ2-5, with a weak D call TRBD1 (6 bases). Between the trimmed V and J ends, which lost 4 bases and 5 bases, there was a span of 20 bases. The germline V gene encodes CDR1 MDHEN and CDR2 SYDVKM. CDR3 length: 16 amino acids. This CDR3 is CASSYLSQGWGETQYF. The CDR3 DNA follows: TGTGCCAGCAGTTACCTTTCACAGGGATGGGGTGAGACCCAGTACTTC.